These 26 T cell receptor beta chains came from one sample sequenced in a study of shared clonotypes between healthy human individuals. CD45RO-negative cells were positively selected for CCR7, leaving out terminally differentiated effector memory CD45RA+ cells. The method was immunoSEQ multiplex PCR; TCRdb's version includes in-frame clones alone and lacks a portion of them. The data hold approximately 720,000 clones, with under 95% observed a single time. Sequences were obtained from naive CD8+ T cells sorted from blood. The receptors were gathered from a young man in good health.

This sequence joins TRBV27 and TRBJ2-7; TRBD1 agrees at 7 bases. The CDR3 is 16 residues long. Germline lookup yields CDR1 MNHEY and CDR2 SMNVEV (reference sequence). V shed 0 bases and J 1 base; nucleotides not matched to a gene: 6. The chain's CDR3 is CASSLSTGELSYEQYF. DNA of the CDR3: TGTGCCAGCAGTTTATCCACAGGGGAACTTTCCTACGAGCAGTACTTC.

This clone came up once. The chain has TRBV2 and TRBJ2-7; 7 bases map to TRBD2. The CDR3 spans 15 residues. Germline V gene sequence: CDR1 SNHLY, CDR2 FYNNEI. The V and J ends lost 6 bases and 2 bases, in that order; junction bases with no gene match: 10. The chain's CDR3 is CASRGGTDFPYEQYF. The CDR3 nucleotides are TGTGCCAGCAGGGGGGGGACCGACTTCCCCTACGAGCAGTACTTC. The entire variable domain, with the rest obtained from reference TRBV2 and TRBJ2-7, is as follows: EPEVTQTPSHQVTQMGQEVILRCVPISNHLYFYWYRQILGQKVEFLVSFYNNEISEKSEIFDDQFSVERPDGSNFTLKIRSTKLEDSAMYFCASRGGTDFPYEQYFGPGTRLTVT.

The V and J genes are TRBV7-8 and TRBJ2-1; D is unclear. V dropped 0 bases and J dropped 4 bases, with 10 bases sitting between them. Germline CDR1 SGHVS, CDR2 FQNEAQ. This CDR3 comprises 15 residues. The CDR3 sequence is CASSLAASEYNEQFF. The CDR3 region has the DNA TGTGCCAGCAGCTTAGCAGCGTCAGAGTACAATGAGCAGTTCTTC.

This clone was observed a single time. The CDR3 loop is CASSLGVGYGYTF. The CDR3 DNA follows: TGTGCCAGCAGTCTGGGGGTCGGGTATGGCTACACCTTC. V gene TRBV25-1 combines with J gene TRBJ1-2, with D possibly matching TRBD1 (5 bases). V lost 5 bases to trimming and J lost 5 bases, with 12 bases between them. The germline V gene has CDR1 MGHDK and CDR2 SYGVNS. The CDR3 loop spans 13 amino acids.

The J gene is TRBJ2-7, the V gene TRBV5-4; 7 bases match TRBD2. CDR1 and CDR2 from the germline V gene are SGHNT and YYREEE (reference sequence). V shed 5 bases, J shed 6 bases, and the junction held 8 bases outside the gene matches. This CDR3 is 13 amino acids long. CDR3 DNA sequence: TGTGCCAGCAGTTCGGACTCGGGAGGCGAGCAGTACTTC. This sequence encodes CASSSDSGGEQYF.

V and J are TRBV28 and TRBJ1-4, with a weak D call TRBD1 (6 bases). Looked up from germline, CDR1 is MDHEN and CDR2 is SYDVKM. CDR3 length equals 16 residues. V gave up 0 bases and J gave up 6 bases, with 14 bases separating them. CDR3 in DNA: TGTGCCAGCAGTTTATGGTTCTCAGGGGTGGATGAAAAACTGTTTTTT. Encoded protein: CASSLWFSGVDEKLFF.

The chain employs TRBV5-6 and TRBJ2-2; D possibly corresponds to TRBD2 (6 bases). The V end was cut by 4 bases, the J end by 5 bases, with 21 bases between. Germline lookup yields CDR1 SGHDT and CDR2 YYEEEE. The CDR3 is 17 amino acids. The CDR3 nucleotides read TGTGCCAGCAGCCCCCCCTTCTTGGCGGGACGTACCGGGGAGCTGTTTTTT. The encoded protein is CASSPPFLAGRTGELFF.

The rearrangement uses TRBV27 and TRBJ1-2, with 10 bases matching TRBD1. V lost 5 bases, J lost 1 base, and 10 bases stayed unmatched. This CDR3 spans 17 amino acids. From germline, CDR1 is MNHEY and CDR2 SMNVEV (reference sequence). For the CDR3, the DNA is TGTGCCAGCAGTGCCTCGGTGGGACAGGGGTTTAACTATGGCTACACCTTC. It is translated as CASSASVGQGFNYGYTF.

The V gene is TRBV2, the J gene TRBJ2-3; 7 bases agree with TRBD2. The germline V gene encodes CDR1 SNHLY and CDR2 FYNNEI. The CDR3 covers 12 residues. V lost 7 bases and J lost 7; bases outside the gene matches: 5. The DNA of the CDR3 is TGTGCCAGCATCGGGGGGATGAATACGCAGTATTTT. Its protein is CASIGGMNTQYF.

The rearrangement links TRBV29-1 to TRBJ1-4; D not certain. Trimming shortened V by 7 bases and J by 10 bases, and 16 bases separated the two germline ends. Germline CDR1 is SQVTM and CDR2 is ANQGSEA. The CDR3 covers 12 residues. Written as DNA, the CDR3 is TGCAGCGGTTCCGGGGAGGGCGGAAAACTGTTTTTT. Translation: CSGSGEGGKLFF.

The J gene is TRBJ2-1, the V gene TRBV6-4, with 8 nucleotides matching TRBD2. The CDR3 consists of 15 residues. CDR1 and CDR2 from the germline V gene are MRHNA and SNTAGT. V lost 5 bases and J lost 4; bases outside the gene matches: 7. The CDR3 bases are TGTGCCAGCAGTTCCTTAGCGGGACCTTACAATGAGCAGTTCTTC. Protein product: CASSSLAGPYNEQFF.

The gene calls are TRBV5-1 and TRBJ2-7; 8 bases are a match to TRBD1. Germline V gene sequence: CDR1 SGHRS, CDR2 YFSETQ. This CDR3 contains 14 residues. V lost 4 bases, J lost 6 bases, and 9 bases stayed unmatched. CDR3 protein: CASSGGTGLSEQYF. The CDR3 bases are TGCGCCAGCAGCGGGGGGACAGGTCTCTCCGAGCAGTACTTC.

This clone showed up just a few times. J is TRBJ1-5 and V is TRBV27, with TRBD1 matching 9 bases. This CDR3 is built from 14 residues. Germline values: CDR1 MNHEY, CDR2 SMNVEV (reference sequence). Trimming cost V 5 bases and J 7 bases; bases outside gene matches: 6. For the CDR3, the DNA is TGTGCCAGCAGTCGAGAGGACAGGGGCCAGCCCCAGCATTTT. As protein: CASSREDRGQPQHF.

J is TRBJ2-7 and V is TRBV6-5; D is possibly TRBD1 (5 bases). This CDR3 is built from 15 residues. Trimming shortened V by 7 bases and J by 3 bases, and 19 bases separated the two germline ends. CDR1 and CDR2 from the germline V gene are MNHEY and SVGAGI. CDR3 nucleotides: TGTGCCAGCACCCCGAGTCCGGGCAGGGTCTACGAGCAGTACTTC. It translates to CASTPSPGRVYEQYF.

V and J are TRBV27 and TRBJ1-5; 10 bases map to TRBD1. The CDR3 is 15 amino acids. V lost 2 bases to trimming and J lost 3 bases; unmatched junction nucleotides: 1. Germline V CDR1 and CDR2: MNHEY, SMNVEV (reference sequence). The CDR3 here is CASSLGTGANQPQHF. Here the CDR3 DNA reads TGTGCCAGCAGTTTAGGGACAGGGGCCAATCAGCCCCAGCATTTT.

This chain joins TRBV29-1 and TRBJ1-2; possible D gene TRBD1, 6 bases. The CDR3 loop spans 13 amino acids. The ends were cut back, 2 bases at V and 4 bases at J, with 11 bases in the middle. Germline CDR1 and CDR2: SQVTM and ANQGSEA. The CDR3 is CSVEIEGGYGYTF. In nucleotides, the CDR3 is TGCAGCGTTGAAATAGAAGGGGGCTATGGCTACACCTTC.

The chain links TRBV15 to TRBJ1-5; D is uncertain. The germline V gene encodes CDR1 LNHNV and CDR2 YYDKDF (reference sequence). With 0 bases removed from V and 3 bases from J, the gap between germline ends came to 3 bases. This CDR3 is built from 13 residues. DNA of the CDR3: TGTGCCACCAGCAGAGATGTCAATCAGCCCCAGCATTTT. Translating it yields CATSRDVNQPQHF.

This chain joins TRBV5-4 and TRBJ2-5; 12 bases fit TRBD2. J lost 5 bases, V lost 4 bases, and 9 bases had no gene match. CDR3 size: 16 residues. Looked up from germline, CDR1 is SGHNT and CDR2 is YYREEE (reference sequence). CDR3 region: CASSQLLAGGGETQYF. In nucleotides, the CDR3 is TGTGCCAGCAGCCAACTCCTAGCGGGAGGGGGGGAGACCCAGTACTTC.

This clone came up once. The identical CDR3 is also encoded by other nucleotide sequences in the sample. V gene TRBV27 combines with J gene TRBJ2-7; tentatively, D is TRBD2 (6 bases). Germline CDR1 reads MNHEY; CDR2 reads SMNVEV (reference sequence). The CDR3 spans 14 residues. V lost 5 bases and J lost 3, with 14 bases in between. The DNA of the CDR3 is TGTGCCAGCAGTCTGTCCGGGGGAGGCTACGAGCAGTACTTC. Amino acids: CASSLSGGGYEQYF.

The chain couples TRBV25-1 to TRBJ2-2, with 7 nucleotides matching TRBD1. The V gene end was trimmed by 2 bases and the J gene end by 0 bases; junction bases not matched to a gene: 6. The CDR3 runs to 17 residues. In germline, CDR1 is MGHDK, CDR2 SYGVNS. CDR3 residues: CASSEEGTVANTGELFF. Written as DNA, the CDR3 is TGTGCCAGCAGTGAAGAGGGGACAGTCGCGAACACCGGGGAGCTGTTTTTT.

V and J are TRBV19 and TRBJ2-7; D call uncertain. Trimming cost V 5 bases and J 4 bases, with 21 bases left between them. Germline V gene sequence: CDR1 LNHDA, CDR2 SQIVND (reference sequence). The length of the CDR3 is 16 residues. For the CDR3, the DNA is TGTGCCAGTAGTGGCCAAGGCAGCACCCCCGGGTACGAGCAGTACTTC. Translating it yields CASSGQGSTPGYEQYF.

The V call is TRBV2, the J call TRBJ2-1; 8 bases are a match to TRBD2. Germline CDR1 reads SNHLY; CDR2 reads FYNNEI. The CDR3 sequence is 16 residues long. The V segment lost 8 bases and the J segment 0 bases; nucleotides outside the gene matches: 9. The CDR3 nucleotides are TGTGCCAGCCGGGGGGGGCGCGGGAGCTCCTACAATGAGCAGTTCTTC. This encodes CASRGGRGSSYNEQFF.

The V gene is TRBV14, the J gene TRBJ2-2; the D gene is possibly TRBD2 (5 bases). The length of the CDR3 is 14 residues. Germline CDR1 reads SGHDN; CDR2 reads FVKESK. V lost 6 bases to trimming and J lost 4 bases, with 12 bases between them. CDR3 protein: CASRGAGITGELFF. The CDR3 region has the DNA TGTGCCAGCAGAGGTGCGGGTATCACCGGGGAGCTGTTTTTT.

The chain carries TRBV29-1 and TRBJ1-2; D remains unclear. This CDR3 contains 14 residues. V lost 6 bases to trimming and J lost 4 bases, with 18 bases between them. Germline-derived CDR1 and CDR2 are SQVTM and ANQGSEA. The DNA for the CDR3 is TGCAGCGTCGTACCGCTCGACAAGCCCTATGGCTACACCTTC. Amino acid sequence: CSVVPLDKPYGYTF.

J is TRBJ1-1 and V is TRBV5-1; a weak D match, TRBD1 (6 bases). This CDR3 has 15 amino acids. Germline assignment: CDR1 SGHRS and CDR2 YFSETQ. V lost 4 bases, J lost 1 base, and 14 bases lay in between. The chain's CDR3 is CASSASPTGNTEAFF. The CDR3 DNA reads as TGCGCCAGCAGCGCCTCTCCGACAGGGAACACTGAAGCTTTCTTT.

The chain links TRBV4-3 to TRBJ2-4, with D unclear. The germline gives CDR1 LGHNA, CDR2 YSLEER. The V end was cut by 0 bases, the J end by 7 bases, with 16 bases between. The length of the CDR3 is 16 residues. The CDR3 DNA follows: TGCGCCAGCAGCCAAGACTGGGCCACTGGTAATAACATTCAGTACTTC. Encoded protein: CASSQDWATGNNIQYF.